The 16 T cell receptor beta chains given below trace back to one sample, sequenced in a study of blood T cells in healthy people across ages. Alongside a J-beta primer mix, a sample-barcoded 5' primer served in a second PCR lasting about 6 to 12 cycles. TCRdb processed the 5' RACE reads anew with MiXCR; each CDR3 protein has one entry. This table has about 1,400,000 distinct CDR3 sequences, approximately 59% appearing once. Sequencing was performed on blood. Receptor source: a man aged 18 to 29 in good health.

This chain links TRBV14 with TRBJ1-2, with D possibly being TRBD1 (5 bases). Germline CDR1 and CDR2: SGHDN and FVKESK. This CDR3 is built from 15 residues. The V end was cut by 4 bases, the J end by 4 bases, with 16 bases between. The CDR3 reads CASSLSLGRGYGYTF. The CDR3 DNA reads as TGTGCCAGCAGCCTCTCACTCGGAAGGGGCTATGGCTACACCTTC.

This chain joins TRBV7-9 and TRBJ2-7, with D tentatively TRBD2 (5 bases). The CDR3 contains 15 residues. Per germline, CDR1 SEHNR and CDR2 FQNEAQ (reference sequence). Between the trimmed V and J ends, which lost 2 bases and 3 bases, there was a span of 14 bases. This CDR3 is CASSLISAKVYEQYF. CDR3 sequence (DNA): TGTGCCAGCAGCTTAATTAGCGCTAAGGTCTACGAGCAGTACTTC.

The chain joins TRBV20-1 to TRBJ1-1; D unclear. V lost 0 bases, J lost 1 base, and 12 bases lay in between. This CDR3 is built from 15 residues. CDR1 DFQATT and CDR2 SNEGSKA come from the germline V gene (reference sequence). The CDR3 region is CSARDLNGENTEAFF. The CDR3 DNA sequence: TGCAGTGCTAGAGATCTGAACGGGGAGAACACTGAAGCTTTCTTT.

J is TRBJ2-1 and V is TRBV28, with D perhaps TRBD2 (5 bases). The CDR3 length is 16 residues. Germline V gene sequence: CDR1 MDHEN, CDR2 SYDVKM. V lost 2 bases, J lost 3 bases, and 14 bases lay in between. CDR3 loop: CASSLMAPGIYNEQFF. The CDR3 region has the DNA TGTGCCAGCAGTTTAATGGCCCCCGGGATCTACAATGAGCAGTTCTTC.

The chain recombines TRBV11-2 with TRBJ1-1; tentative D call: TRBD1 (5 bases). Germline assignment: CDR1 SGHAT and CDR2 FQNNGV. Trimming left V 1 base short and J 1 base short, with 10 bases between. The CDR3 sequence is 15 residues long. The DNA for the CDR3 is TGTGCCAGCAGCTTAGGCACAGGAACGAACACTGAAGCTTTCTTT. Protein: CASSLGTGTNTEAFF. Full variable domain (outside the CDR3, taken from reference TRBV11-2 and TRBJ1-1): EAGVAQSPRYKIIEKRQSVAFWCNPISGHATLYWYQQILGQGPKLLIQFQNNGVVDDSQLPKDRFSAERLKGVDSTLKIQPAKLEDSAVYLCASSLGTGTNTEAFFGQGTRLTVV.

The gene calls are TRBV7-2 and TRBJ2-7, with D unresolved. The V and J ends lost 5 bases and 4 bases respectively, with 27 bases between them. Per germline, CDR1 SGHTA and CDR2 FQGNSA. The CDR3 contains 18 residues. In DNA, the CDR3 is TGTGCCAGCAGCATCATAGTGGGTCGCGCTCCTGTTGAGTACGAGCAGTACTTC. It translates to CASSIIVGRAPVEYEQYF.

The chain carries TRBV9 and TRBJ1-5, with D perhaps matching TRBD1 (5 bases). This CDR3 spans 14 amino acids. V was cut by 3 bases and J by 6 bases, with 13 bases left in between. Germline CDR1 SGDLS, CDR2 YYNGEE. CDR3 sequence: CASSAQGLSQPQHF. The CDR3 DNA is TGTGCCAGCAGCGCCCAGGGTCTCAGTCAGCCCCAGCATTTT.

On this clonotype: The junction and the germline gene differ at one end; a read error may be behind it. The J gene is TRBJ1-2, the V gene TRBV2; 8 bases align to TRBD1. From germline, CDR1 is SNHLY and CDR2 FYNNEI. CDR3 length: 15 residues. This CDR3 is CASSPTGAGNYGYTF. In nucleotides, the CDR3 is TGTGCCAGCAGTCCGACAGGGGCTGGGAACTATGGCTACACTTTC.

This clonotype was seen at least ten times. The CDR3 is CSVVSGTPYEQYF. DNA for the CDR3: TGCAGCGTTGTCTCGGGGACTCCGTACGAGCAGTACTTC. The chain is built from TRBV29-1 and TRBJ2-7; weak D call: TRBD2 (6 bases). The V end was cut by 4 bases, the J end by 4 bases, with 14 bases between. The CDR3 contains 13 residues. Germline assignment: CDR1 SQVTM and CDR2 ANQGSEA.

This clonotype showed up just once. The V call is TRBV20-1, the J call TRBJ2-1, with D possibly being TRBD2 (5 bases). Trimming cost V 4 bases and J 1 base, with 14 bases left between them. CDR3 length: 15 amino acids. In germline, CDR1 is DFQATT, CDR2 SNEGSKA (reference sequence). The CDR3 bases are TGCAGTGCTAATACCCGGGATAAATCCTACAATGAGCAGTTCTTC. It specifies CSANTRDKSYNEQFF.

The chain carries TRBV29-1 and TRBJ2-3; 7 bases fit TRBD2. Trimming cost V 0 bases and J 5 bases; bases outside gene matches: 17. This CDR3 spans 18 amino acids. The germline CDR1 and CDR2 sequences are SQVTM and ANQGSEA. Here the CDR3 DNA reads TGCAGCGTTGAAGACCTCGGACCTCCGGGCGGGGGAGGAGATACGCAGTATTTT. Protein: CSVEDLGPPGGGGDTQYF.

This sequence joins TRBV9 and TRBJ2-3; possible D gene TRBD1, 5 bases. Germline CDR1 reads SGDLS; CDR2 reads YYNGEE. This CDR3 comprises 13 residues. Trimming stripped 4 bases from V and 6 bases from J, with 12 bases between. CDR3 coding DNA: TGTGCCAGCAGCAAACAGGTTCTGGATACGCAGTATTTT. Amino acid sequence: CASSKQVLDTQYF.

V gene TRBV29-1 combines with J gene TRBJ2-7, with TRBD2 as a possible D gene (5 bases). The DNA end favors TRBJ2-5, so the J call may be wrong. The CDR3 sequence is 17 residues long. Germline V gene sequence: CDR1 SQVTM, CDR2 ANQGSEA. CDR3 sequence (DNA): TGCAGCGCTCCTGCCCCCTTGGCGGGCCGAGGCCAAGAGACCCAGTACTTC. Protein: CSAPAPLAGRGQETQYF.

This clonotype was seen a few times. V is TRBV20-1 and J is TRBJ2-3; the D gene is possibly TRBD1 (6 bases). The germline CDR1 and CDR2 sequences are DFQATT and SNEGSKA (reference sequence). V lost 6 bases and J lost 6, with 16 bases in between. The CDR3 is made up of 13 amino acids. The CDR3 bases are TGCAGTGCCAACAGGGCGTTGTCGGATACGCAGTATTTT. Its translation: CSANRALSDTQYF.

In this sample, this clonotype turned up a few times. The CDR3 DNA reads as TGCGCCAGCAGCCCTGTGTGGGGGGACACAAGGTGGGACGAGCAGTACTTC. As protein: CASSPVWGDTRWDEQYF. The gene calls are TRBV4-3 and TRBJ2-5; either TRBD1 or TRBD2 may fit D (6 bases each). The DNA matches TRBJ2-7 better at its end, which makes the J call doubtful. The CDR3 consists of 17 residues. Germline assignment: CDR1 LGHNA and CDR2 YSLEER.

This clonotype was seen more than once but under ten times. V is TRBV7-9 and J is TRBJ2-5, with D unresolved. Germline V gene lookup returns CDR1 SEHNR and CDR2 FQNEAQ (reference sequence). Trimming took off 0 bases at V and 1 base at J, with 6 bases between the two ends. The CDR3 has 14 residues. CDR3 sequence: CASSLASVQETQYF. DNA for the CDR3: TGTGCCAGCAGCTTAGCCTCGGTCCAAGAGACCCAGTACTTC.